This T cell receptor beta chain originates from a study of identical twins. The CDR3 is 14 residues long. In germline, CDR1 is SGHDT, CDR2 YYEEEE. Deletions cut 0 bases from V and 11 bases from J, with 17 bases between. Using its own MiXCR run on the 5' RACE reads, TCRdb lists one record per CDR3 protein. The sample lists more than 1.5 million distinct CDR3 sequences, roughly a third occurring once. This TCR was sampled from a newborn girl in good health. The sample was cord blood. The chain combines TRBV5-6 with TRBJ2-5; D not resolved. CDR3 sequence: CASSLGLSVYGQYF. The CDR3 DNA follows: TGTGCCAGCAGCTTGGGGCTCTCAGTCTACGGGCAGTACTTC.